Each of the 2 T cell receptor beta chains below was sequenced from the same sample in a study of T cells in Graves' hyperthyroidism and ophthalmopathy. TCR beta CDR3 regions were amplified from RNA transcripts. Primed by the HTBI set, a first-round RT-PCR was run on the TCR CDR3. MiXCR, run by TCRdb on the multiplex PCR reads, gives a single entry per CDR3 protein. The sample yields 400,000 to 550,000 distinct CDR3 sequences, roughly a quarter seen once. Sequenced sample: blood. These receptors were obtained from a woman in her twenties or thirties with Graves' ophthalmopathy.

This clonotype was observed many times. CDR3 coding DNA: TGTGCCAGCAGCTTAGAGGGCAGGGGTAATTCACCCCTCCACTTT. Translating it yields CASSLEGRGNSPLHF. The chain recombines TRBV7-9 with TRBJ1-6; TRBD1 is a possible D gene (6 bases). This CDR3 region has 15 residues. The germline gives CDR1 SEHNR, CDR2 FQNEAQ (reference sequence). The V and J ends lost 1 base and 6 bases respectively, with 10 bases between them.

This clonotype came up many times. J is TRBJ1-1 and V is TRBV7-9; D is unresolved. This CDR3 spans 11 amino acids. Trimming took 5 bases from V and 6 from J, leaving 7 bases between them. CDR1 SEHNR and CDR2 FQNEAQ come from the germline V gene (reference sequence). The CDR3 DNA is TGTGCCAGCAGCCCCGGGGCTGAAGCTTTCTTT. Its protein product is CASSPGAEAFF.